These 10 T cell receptor beta chains were all obtained from the same sample, sequenced in a study of response to subunit inactivated influenza vaccine. A single record per CDR3 protein comes from TCRdb applying MiXCR to the RT-PCR reads. This sample yields more than 500,000 distinct CDR3 sequences, of which over 9% are seen a single time; approximately 11% belongs to the top ten. Separately, the same data were catalogued under a study of T cells expressing NK-cell markers. That publication notes: Synthesis of TCR beta cDNA relied on 5'RACE template switching carrying UMIs.

The specimen comprised PBMCs from blood, sampled on the day of vaccination. These receptors came from a man between 50 and 59 years old who received an inactivated influenza vaccine.

This clonotype has more than one count but fewer than ten. The chain is built from TRBV12-3 or TRBV12-4 and TRBJ2-1, with D tentatively TRBD2 (6 bases). The CDR3 contains 14 residues. V lost 7 bases and J lost 4, with 14 bases in between. The CDR3 reads CASTLHRGYNEQFF. DNA of the CDR3: TGTGCCAGCACCCTACACCGGGGGTACAATGAGCAGTTCTTC.

The V and J genes are TRBV4-2 and TRBJ2-3; TRBD2 aligns across 12 bases. Per germline, CDR1 LGHNA and CDR2 YNFKEQ. The V segment lost 3 bases and the J segment 3 bases; nucleotides outside the gene matches: 7. The CDR3 sequence is 17 residues long. The CDR3 protein is CASSQTTSGGPTDTQYF. CDR3 bases: TGTGCCAGCAGCCAGACGACTAGCGGGGGACCAACAGATACGCAGTATTTT.

This clonotype came up a few times. The chain couples TRBV12-3 or TRBV12-4 to TRBJ1-6; the match to TRBD1 covers 10 bases. V shed 1 base and J 15 bases; nucleotides not matched to a gene: 0. The CDR3 is 12 amino acids. The CDR3 DNA reads TGTGCCAGCAGTTTAGGGGACAGGGGCCTCCACTTT. Its translation: CASSLGDRGLHF.

The chain has TRBV20-1 and TRBJ2-2, with 12 bases aligning to TRBD2. The CDR3 length is 17 residues. Germline V gene sequence: CDR1 DFQATT, CDR2 SNEGSKA (reference sequence). With 5 bases clipped from V and 2 bases from J, the junction kept 9 bases outside the gene matches. CDR3 sequence reads: CSAPQRLAGANTGELFF. The CDR3 bases are TGCAGTGCTCCCCAACGACTAGCGGGAGCTAACACCGGGGAGCTGTTTTTT.

The rearrangement joins TRBV6-5 to TRBJ2-7; D is uncertain. This CDR3 is 16 amino acids long. In germline, CDR1 is MNHEY, CDR2 SVGAGI. V shed 2 bases and J shed 3 bases, with 17 bases lying between them. The CDR3 nucleotides are TGTGCCAGCAGTTACGGCGTCGGCAAACTGCTCTACGAGCAGTACTTC. Translating it yields CASSYGVGKLLYEQYF.

This chain uses TRBV20-1 with TRBJ2-7, with D unresolved. The CDR3 loop spans 12 amino acids. The V end lost 3 bases, the J end lost 3 bases, and 9 bases lay between the germline ends. Germline V gene sequence: CDR1 DFQATT, CDR2 SNEGSKA (reference sequence). CDR3 residues: CSASGPLYEQYF. The CDR3 DNA reads as TGCAGTGCTAGCGGACCGCTCTACGAGCAGTACTTC.

The chain uses TRBV27 and TRBJ2-2; 11 nucleotides agree with TRBD1. V trimming: 3 bases; J trimming: 7 bases; junction bases outside the gene matches: 1. Germline CDR1 is MNHEY and CDR2 is SMNVEV (reference sequence). This CDR3 contains 14 residues. This chain's CDR3 is CASSLDRGLGELFF. CDR3 DNA: TGTGCCAGCAGTTTGGACAGGGGGCTCGGGGAGCTGTTTTTT.

The table lists this clonotype with many counts. The CDR3 region is CASSPEDQETQYF. CDR3 nucleotide sequence: TGCGCCAGCAGCCCCGAGGACCAAGAGACCCAGTACTTC. The chain is built from TRBV5-1 and TRBJ2-5; D uncertain. CDR1 SGHRS and CDR2 YFSETQ come from the germline V gene. The V gene lost 4 bases and the J gene lost 0 bases, with 7 bases spanning the gap. This CDR3 is 13 amino acids long. Variable domain in full (rest from reference TRBV5-1 and TRBJ2-5): KAGVTQTPRYLIKTRGQQVTLSCSPISGHRSVSWYQQTPGQGLQFLFEYFSETQRNKGNFPGRFSGRQFSNSRSEMNVSTLELGDSALYLCASSPEDQETQYFGPGTRLLVL.

This CDR3 is CASSIGPGELFF. In nucleotides, the CDR3 is TGTGCCAGTAGTATCGGCCCCGGGGAGCTGTTTTTT. The rearrangement joins TRBV19 to TRBJ2-2; D call uncertain. The germline V gene encodes CDR1 LNHDA and CDR2 SQIVND (reference sequence). CDR3 size: 12 residues. V dropped 3 bases and J dropped 6 bases, with 5 bases sitting between them.

This clonotype came up a few times. This rearrangement joins TRBV7-2 to TRBJ2-2, with 13 bases aligning to TRBD2. CDR1 is SGHTA and CDR2 is FQGNSA in the germline V gene. With V trimmed by 5 bases and J by 7 bases, 7 bases remained unmatched. The CDR3 runs to 16 residues. CDR3 coding DNA: TGTGCCAGCAGCCCTACTAGCGGGGGGGCTATCGGGGAGCTGTTTTTT. Its protein is CASSPTSGGAIGELFF.